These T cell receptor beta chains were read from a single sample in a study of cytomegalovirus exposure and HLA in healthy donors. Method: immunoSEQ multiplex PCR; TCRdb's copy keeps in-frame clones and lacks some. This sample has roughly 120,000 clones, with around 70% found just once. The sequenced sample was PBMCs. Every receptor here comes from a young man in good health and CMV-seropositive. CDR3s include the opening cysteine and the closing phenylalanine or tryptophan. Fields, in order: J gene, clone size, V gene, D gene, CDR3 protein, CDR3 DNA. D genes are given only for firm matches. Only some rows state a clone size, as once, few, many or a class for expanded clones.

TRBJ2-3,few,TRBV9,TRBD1,CASSDPTGSDTQYF,TGTGCCAGCAGCGACCCGACAGGGTCAGATACGCAGTATTTT
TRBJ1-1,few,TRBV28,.,CASSLRWTEAFF,TGTGCCAGCAGTTTACGGTGGACTGAAGCTTTCTTT
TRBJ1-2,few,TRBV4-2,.,CASSLFGGNYGYTF,TGTGCCAGCAGCCTCTTCGGGGGGAACTATGGCTACACCTTC
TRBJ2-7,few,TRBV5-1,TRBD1,CASSFWDRTDEQYF,TGCGCCAGCAGCTTTTGGGACAGGACCGACGAGCAGTACTTC
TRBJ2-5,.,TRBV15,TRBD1,CATSFRQGDQETQYF,TGTGCCACCAGCTTCCGACAGGGAGATCAAGAGACCCAGTACTTC
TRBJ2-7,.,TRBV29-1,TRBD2,CSVDYGTTSSYEQYF,TGCAGCGTTGACTATGGGACTACAAGCTCCTACGAGCAGTACTTC
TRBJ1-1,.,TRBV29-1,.,CSSLSGLGTEAFF,TGCAGCTCACTCTCAGGCTTGGGCACTGAAGCTTTCTTT
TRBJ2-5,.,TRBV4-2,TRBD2,CASSPEGTSGIQTQYF,TGTGCCAGCAGCCCGGAAGGGACTAGCGGGATACAGACCCAGTACTTC
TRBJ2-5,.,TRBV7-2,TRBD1,CASSLGQLWETQYF,TGTGCCAGCAGCCTGGGACAGCTCTGGGAGACCCAGTACTTC
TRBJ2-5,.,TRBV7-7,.,CASSSTLMAGTQYF,TGTGCTAGCAGCTCAACCCTCATGGCAGGGACCCAGTACTTC
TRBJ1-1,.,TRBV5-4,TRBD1,CASSSGLDRVTEAFF,TGTGCCAGCAGCTCTGGCCTGGACAGGGTCACTGAAGCTTTCTTT
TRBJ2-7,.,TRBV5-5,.,CASSHSYEQYF,TGTGCCAGCAGCCACTCCTACGAGCAGTACTTC
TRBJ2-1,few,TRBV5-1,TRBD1,CASSFSGTGGWGHNEQFF,TGCGCCAGCAGCTTCTCGGGAACAGGGGGGTGGGGACACAATGAGCAGTTCTTC
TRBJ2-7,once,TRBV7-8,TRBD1,CASSLVPGQGVSYEQYF,TGTGCCAGCAGCTTAGTACCGGGACAGGGGGTTTCCTACGAGCAGTACTTC
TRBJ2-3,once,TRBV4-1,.,CASSQEGVRDYTQYF,TGCGCCAGCAGCCAAGAAGGCGTGAGGGATTATACGCAGTATTTT
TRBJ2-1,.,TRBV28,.,CASIRLGSYNEQFF,TGTGCCAGCATCAGACTAGGCTCCTACAATGAGCAGTTCTTC
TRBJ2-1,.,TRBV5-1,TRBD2,CASSLTSGDNEQFF,TGCGCCAGCAGCTTAACTAGCGGGGACAATGAGCAGTTCTTC
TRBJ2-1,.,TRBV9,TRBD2,CASSARFGGASSYNEQFF,TGTGCCAGCAGCGCGCGCTTCGGGGGGGCAAGCTCCTACAATGAGCAGTTCTTC
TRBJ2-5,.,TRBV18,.,CASSPPFPAGAQERTQYF,TGTGCCAGCTCACCACCATTTCCCGCAGGGGCCCAAGAGAGGACCCAGTACTTC
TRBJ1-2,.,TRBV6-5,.,CASSYSRGLINYGYTF,TGTGCCAGCAGTTACTCGAGAGGACTCATAAACTATGGCTACACCTTC
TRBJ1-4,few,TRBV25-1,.,CASSDRGAGEKLFF,TGTGCCAGCAGTGACAGGGGCGCTGGAGAAAAACTGTTTTTT
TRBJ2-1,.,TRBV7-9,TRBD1,CASSRDRYYNEQFF,TGTGCCAGCAGCCGGGACAGATACTACAATGAGCAGTTCTTC
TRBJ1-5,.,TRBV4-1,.,CASSQVPLGPQHF,TGCGCCAGCAGCCAAGTTCCCCTGGGCCCCCAGCATTTT
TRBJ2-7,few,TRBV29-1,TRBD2,CSVEGAGGYEQYF,TGCAGCGTTGAAGGAGCGGGAGGGTACGAGCAGTACTTC
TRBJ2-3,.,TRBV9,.,CASSLFWGDLLDTQYF,TGTGCCAGCAGCCTCTTTTGGGGCGACCTCCTTGATACGCAGTATTTT